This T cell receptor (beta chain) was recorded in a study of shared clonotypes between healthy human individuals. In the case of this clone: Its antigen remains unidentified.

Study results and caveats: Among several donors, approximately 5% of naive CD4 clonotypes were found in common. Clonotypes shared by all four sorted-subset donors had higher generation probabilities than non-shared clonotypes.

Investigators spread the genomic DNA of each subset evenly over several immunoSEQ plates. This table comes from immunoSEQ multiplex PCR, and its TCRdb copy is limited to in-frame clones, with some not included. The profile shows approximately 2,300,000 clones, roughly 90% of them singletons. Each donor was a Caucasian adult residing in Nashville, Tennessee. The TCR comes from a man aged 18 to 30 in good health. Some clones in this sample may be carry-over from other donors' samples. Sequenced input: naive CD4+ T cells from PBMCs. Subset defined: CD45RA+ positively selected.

This chain's CDR3 is CASSLEGPSYYEQYF. The CDR3, as DNA: TGTGCCAGCAGCTTGGAAGGGCCCTCTTACTACGAGCAGTACTTC. This sequence joins TRBV5-8 and TRBJ2-7; unclear D gene. V was pared by 0 bases and J by 3 bases, with 13 bases between. This CDR3 region has 15 residues. Germline assignment: CDR1 SGHTS and CDR2 YDEGEE. Drawing the rest from reference TRBV5-8 and TRBJ2-7, the complete variable domain is EAGVTQSPTHLIKTRGQQATLRCSPISGHTSVYWYQQALGLGLQFLLWYDEGEERNRGNFPPRFSGRQFPNYSSELNVNALELEDSALYLCASSLEGPSYYEQYFGPGTRLTVT.